This T cell receptor beta chain is drawn from a study of blood T cell repertoires in COVID-19. Background on the study: T cells, B-cell-depleted T cells, or PBMCs supplied cDNA or gDNA.

The data were produced by immunoSEQ multiplex PCR, yet TCRdb's version contains in-frame clones alone and is incomplete. This table has about 130,000 clones, roughly 80% appearing once. The CDR3 is 16 amino acids. Germline V CDR1 and CDR2: SGHRS, YFSETQ. Trimming cost V 4 bases and J 7 bases; bases outside gene matches: 7. This TCR came from a man aged 50-60 years who had recovered from COVID-19. Sample: PBMCs or T cells enriched from blood (not recorded which). The chain links TRBV5-1 to TRBJ2-1, with TRBD2 matching 14 bases. The chain's CDR3 is CASSPMTSGGANEQFF. Written as DNA, the CDR3 is TGCGCCAGCAGCCCAATGACTAGCGGGGGGGCAAATGAGCAGTTCTTC.